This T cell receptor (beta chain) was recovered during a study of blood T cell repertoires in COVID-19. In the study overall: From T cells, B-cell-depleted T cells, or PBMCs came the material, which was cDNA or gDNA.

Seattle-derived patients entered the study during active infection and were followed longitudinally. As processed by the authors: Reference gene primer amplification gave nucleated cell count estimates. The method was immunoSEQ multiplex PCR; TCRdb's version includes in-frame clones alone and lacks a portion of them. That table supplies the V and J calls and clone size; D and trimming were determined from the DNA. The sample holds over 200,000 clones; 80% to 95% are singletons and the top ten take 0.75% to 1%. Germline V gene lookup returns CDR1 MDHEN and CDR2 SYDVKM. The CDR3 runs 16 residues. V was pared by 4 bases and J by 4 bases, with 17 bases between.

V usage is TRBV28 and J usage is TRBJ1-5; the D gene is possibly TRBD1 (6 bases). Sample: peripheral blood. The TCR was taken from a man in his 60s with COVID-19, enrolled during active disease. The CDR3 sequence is CASSSPRGGRNQPQHF. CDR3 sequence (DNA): TGTGCCAGCAGTTCCCCCCGGGGGGGGCGAAATCAGCCCCAGCATTTT. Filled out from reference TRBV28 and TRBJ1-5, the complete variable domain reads DVKVTQSSRYLVKRTGEKVFLECVQDMDHENMFWYRQDPGLGLRLIYFSYDVKMKEKGDIPEGYSVSREKKERFSLILESASTNQTSMYLCASSSPRGGRNQPQHFGDGTRLSIL.